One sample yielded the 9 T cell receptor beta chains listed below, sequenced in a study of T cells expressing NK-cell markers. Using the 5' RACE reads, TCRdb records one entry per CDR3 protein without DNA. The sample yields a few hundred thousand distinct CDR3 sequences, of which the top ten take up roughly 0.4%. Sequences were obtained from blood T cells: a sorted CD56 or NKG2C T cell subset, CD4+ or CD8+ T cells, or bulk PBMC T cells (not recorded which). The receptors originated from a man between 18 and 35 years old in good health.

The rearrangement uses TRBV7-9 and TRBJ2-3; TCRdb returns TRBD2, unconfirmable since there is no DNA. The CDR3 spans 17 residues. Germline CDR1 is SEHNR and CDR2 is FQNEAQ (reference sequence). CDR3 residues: CASSLAAGLAGVDTQYF.

CDR3 in amino acids: CASSQGGEQFF. The chain recombines TRBV7-7 with TRBJ2-1; the D call from TCRdb, TRBD1, cannot be confirmed without DNA. The CDR3 covers 11 residues. CDR1 is SSHAT and CDR2 is FNYEAQ in the germline V gene (reference sequence).

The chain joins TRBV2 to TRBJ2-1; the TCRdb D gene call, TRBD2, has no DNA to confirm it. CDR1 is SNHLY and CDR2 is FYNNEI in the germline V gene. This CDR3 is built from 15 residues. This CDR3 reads CASSAASGSYNEQFF.

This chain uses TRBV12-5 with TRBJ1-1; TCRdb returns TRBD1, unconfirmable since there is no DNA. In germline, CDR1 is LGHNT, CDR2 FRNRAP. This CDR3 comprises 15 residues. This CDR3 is CASGLVGPPNTEAFF.

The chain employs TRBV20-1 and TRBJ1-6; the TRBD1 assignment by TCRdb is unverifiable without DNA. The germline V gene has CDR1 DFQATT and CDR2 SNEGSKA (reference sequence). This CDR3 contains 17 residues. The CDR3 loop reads CSAPNDPGPRGNSPLHF.

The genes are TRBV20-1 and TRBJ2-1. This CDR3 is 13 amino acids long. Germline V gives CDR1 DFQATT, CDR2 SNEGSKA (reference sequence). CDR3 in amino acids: CSARDSRYNEQFF.

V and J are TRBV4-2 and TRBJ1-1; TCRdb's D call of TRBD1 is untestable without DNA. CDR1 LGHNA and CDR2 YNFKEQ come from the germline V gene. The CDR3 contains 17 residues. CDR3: CASSLNVQGSEDTEAFF.

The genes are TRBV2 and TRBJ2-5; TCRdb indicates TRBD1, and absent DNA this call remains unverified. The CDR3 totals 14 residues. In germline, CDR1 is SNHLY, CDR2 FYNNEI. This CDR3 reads CASSFGTVKETQYF. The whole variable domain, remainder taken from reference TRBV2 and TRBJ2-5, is EPEVTQTPSHQVTQMGQEVILRCVPISNHLYFYWYRQILGQKVEFLVSFYNNEISEKSEIFDDQFSVERPDGSNFTLKIRSTKLEDSAMYFCASSFGTVKETQYFGPGTRLLVL.

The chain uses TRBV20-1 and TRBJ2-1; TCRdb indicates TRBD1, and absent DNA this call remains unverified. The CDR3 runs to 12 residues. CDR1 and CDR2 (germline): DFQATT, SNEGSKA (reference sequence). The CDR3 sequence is CSAGQGSNEQFF.